The clone carrying this T cell receptor beta chain was seen only a few times. The V gene's germline CDR1 is SGHRS and CDR2 YFSETQ. Losses at the gene ends were 4 bases for V and 8 bases for J; bases not matched to a gene: 18. The CDR3 runs to 17 residues. Primers used in a second PCR of about 6 to 11 cycles were a sample-barcoded 5' primer and a J-beta primer mix. TCRdb called the 5' RACE reads again in MiXCR, with one record for every CDR3 protein. The table records fewer than 800,000 distinct CDR3 sequences, 32% of them present only once. This sample was taken from a study of blood T cells in healthy people across ages.

The sample consisted of blood. This TCR came from a woman aged 80 or over in good health. The rearrangement links TRBV5-1 to TRBJ1-1; 9 bases map to TRBD1. The CDR3 coding sequence is TGCGCCAGCAGCCGACTGGGACAGGGTCGTCAAGGGGAGGAAGCTTTCTTT. Residues: CASSRLGQGRQGEEAFF.